These 11 T cell receptor beta chains came from one sample sequenced in a study of cytomegalovirus exposure and HLA in healthy donors. The PCR was carried out with 60 Vbeta primers and 13 Jbeta primers. Generated by immunoSEQ multiplex PCR, the TCRdb table keeps only in-frame clones and is missing some. The sample has 85,000 to 100,000 clones; approximately 81% are singletons. The specimen was PBMCs. These receptors came from a male donor in good health and CMV-seropositive.

This clone was detected once. This chain uses TRBV9 with TRBJ1-5, with 7 nucleotides matching TRBD1. V gave up 3 bases and J gave up 1 base; unmatched junction bases: 1. Germline V CDR1 and CDR2: SGDLS, YYNGEE. This CDR3 comprises 14 residues. CDR3 protein: CASSAGQSNQPQHF. The DNA of the CDR3 is TGTGCCAGCAGCGCGGGACAGAGCAATCAGCCCCAGCATTTT.

This clone was found a few times. This chain links TRBV4-1 with TRBJ1-1; D remains ambiguous. From germline, CDR1 is MGHRA and CDR2 YSYEKL. Trimming left V 2 bases short and J 1 base short, with 5 bases between. This CDR3 has 13 residues. CDR3 nucleotide sequence: TGCGCCAGCAGCCAAACAGAGAACACTGAAGCTTTCTTT. This gives the protein CASSQTENTEAFF.

The chain uses TRBV15 and TRBJ2-5; D perhaps matches TRBD2 (5 bases). V dropped 1 base and J dropped 1 base, with 7 bases sitting between them. Per the germline V gene, CDR1 is LNHNV and CDR2 is YYDKDF (reference sequence). CDR3 length: 14 amino acids. In DNA, the CDR3 is TGTGCCACCAGCAGAGTGCGGGTCCAAGAGACCCAGTACTTC. It specifies CATSRVRVQETQYF.

This rearrangement joins TRBV5-6 to TRBJ2-7, with TRBD1 identical over 8 bases. The CDR3 runs to 16 residues. CDR1 and CDR2 (germline): SGHDT, YYEEEE. Germline trimming cut 0 bases from V and 4 bases from J; bases unmatched to any gene: 9. The CDR3 sequence: CASSLDRQGARYEQYF. The CDR3 coding sequence is TGTGCCAGCAGCTTGGACCGCCAGGGGGCAAGATACGAGCAGTACTTC.

The chain has TRBV6-5 and TRBJ1-5; 9 bases map to TRBD1. Trimming cost V 8 bases and J 4 bases; bases outside gene matches: 6. Germline assignment: CDR1 MNHEY and CDR2 SVGAGI. The CDR3 has 14 residues. The chain's CDR3 is CASGGQGLNQPQHF. In DNA form, the CDR3 reads TGTGCCAGCGGGGGACAGGGCTTAAATCAGCCCCAGCATTTT.

The chain links TRBV5-1 to TRBJ1-5; a weak D match, TRBD1 (5 bases). Germline V gene sequence: CDR1 SGHRS, CDR2 YFSETQ. This CDR3 has 14 amino acids. V lost 0 bases, J lost 3 bases, and 7 bases lay in between. The CDR3 DNA sequence: TGCGCCAGCAGCTTGGGGGGGGACAATCAGCCCCAGCATTTT. Its protein product is CASSLGGDNQPQHF.

The V call is TRBV4-1, the J call TRBJ1-2; D is possibly TRBD1 (5 bases). The CDR3 loop spans 14 amino acids. Germline V lookup: CDR1 MGHRA, CDR2 YSYEKL. With 1 base removed from V and 7 bases from J, the gap between germline ends came to 13 bases. The CDR3 is CASSQVGGSFGYTF. For the CDR3, the DNA is TGCGCCAGCAGCCAAGTCGGGGGGTCTTTTGGCTACACCTTC.

This chain uses TRBV21-1 with TRBJ1-2. TRBV21-1 is deemed a pseudogene. The CDR3 loop spans 14 amino acids. CDR3 sequence reads: CASSKGGGTYGYTF. CDR3 bases: TGTGCCAGCAGCAAAGGGGGAGGGACCTATGGCTACACCTTC.

The chain employs TRBV6-1 and TRBJ2-5; 12 bases are a match to TRBD2. The CDR3 spans 15 residues. Germline loops: CDR1 MNHNS, CDR2 SASEGT. The V gene end was trimmed by 6 bases and the J gene end by 0 bases; junction bases not matched to a gene: 2. The CDR3 loop reads CASRGLAGYQETQYF. CDR3 DNA sequence: TGTGCCAGCAGAGGACTAGCGGGGTACCAAGAGACCCAGTACTTC.

The chain is built from TRBV2 and TRBJ1-1; D perhaps matches TRBD1 (6 bases). The germline CDR1 and CDR2 sequences are SNHLY and FYNNEI. The CDR3 has 14 residues. The V and J ends lost 6 bases and 1 base respectively, with 12 bases between them. CDR3 sequence: CASSRDNPNTEAFF. The CDR3 bases are TGTGCCAGCAGCCGGGACAATCCGAACACTGAAGCTTTCTTT.

This rearrangement joins TRBV7-2 to TRBJ2-2, with TRBD1 as a possible D gene (5 bases). Looked up from germline, CDR1 is SGHTA and CDR2 is FQGNSA. The CDR3 is 14 amino acids. The germline V and J ends were trimmed by 5 bases and 6 bases, with 13 bases remaining between them. CDR3 sequence: CASSPQGRAGELFF. The CDR3 coding sequence is TGTGCCAGCAGCCCGCAGGGTCGGGCCGGGGAGCTGTTTTTT.